These 16 T cell receptor beta chains originate from one sample sequenced in a study of control samples from healthy donors and cancer patients. Clones were sequenced by immunoSEQ multiplex PCR, and TCRdb holds only the in-frame ones, with some missing. The sample holds approximately 150,000 clones; 96% are singletons and the top ten take 0.85% to 1.3%. Sequencing was performed on blood. Receptor source: a woman younger than 45 in good health.

The gene calls are TRBV4-1 and TRBJ2-5, with 7 bases aligning to TRBD2. CDR1 and CDR2 (germline): MGHRA, YSYEKL. The CDR3 sequence is 19 residues long. Losses at the gene ends were 0 bases for V and 5 bases for J; bases not matched to a gene: 18. CDR3 region: CASSQDTGGARPWWETQYF. CDR3 coding DNA: TGCGCCAGCAGCCAAGATACGGGGGGAGCGAGGCCGTGGTGGGAGACCCAGTACTTC.

CDR3 in amino acids: CASRLLSGELFF. The CDR3 DNA is TGTGCCAGCAGACTACTTAGCGGGGAGCTGTTTTTT. The rearrangement uses TRBV3-1 (or the pseudogene TRBV3-2) and TRBJ2-2; D is ambiguous. CDR3 size: 12 residues. The germline V and J ends were trimmed by 6 bases and 7 bases, with 9 bases remaining between them. The V gene's germline CDR1 is LGHDT and CDR2 YNNKEL (reference sequence).

This clone was recorded once. The rearrangement uses TRBV2 and TRBJ1-5; D unresolved. Deletions cut 4 bases from V and 4 bases from J, with 17 bases between. Germline CDR1 reads SNHLY; CDR2 reads FYNNEI. The CDR3 length is 16 residues. DNA of the CDR3: TGTGCCAGCAGTGGAGAAAGCGGAGGACTAAATCAGCCCCAGCATTTT. Protein: CASSGESGGLNQPQHF.

This clone appeared a single time. The V call is TRBV6-1, the J call TRBJ2-2; D unclear. Per the germline V gene, CDR1 is MNHNS and CDR2 is SASEGT. The CDR3 has 12 residues. Trimming left V 0 bases short and J 7 bases short, with 3 bases between. The CDR3: CASSEAGGELFF. CDR3 sequence (DNA): TGTGCCAGCAGTGAAGCAGGCGGGGAGCTGTTTTTT.

V and J are TRBV9 and TRBJ1-2; D is uncertain. This CDR3 is 18 amino acids long. Germline-derived CDR1 and CDR2 are SGDLS and YYNGEE. With 4 bases removed from V and 4 bases from J, the gap between germline ends came to 26 bases. As DNA, the CDR3 is TGTGCCAGCAGCCCGAGGGTTGAGTTCACTTTTAGGTCCTATGGCTACACCTTC. The encoded protein is CASSPRVEFTFRSYGYTF.

This chain connects TRBV10-3 to TRBJ1-1, with TRBD1 matching 7 bases. Trimming cost V 3 bases and J 1 base; bases outside gene matches: 8. The germline gives CDR1 ENHRY, CDR2 SYGVKD. This CDR3 spans 16 amino acids. CDR3 DNA sequence: TGTGCCATCAGTGACTCCGACAGGGCCCCGAACACTGAAGCTTTCTTT. It yields the protein CAISDSDRAPNTEAFF.

V and J are TRBV7-3 and TRBJ2-3; 8 bases map to TRBD2. The CDR3 covers 14 residues. Germline CDR1 is SGHTA and CDR2 is FQGTGA. Losses at the gene ends were 3 bases for V and 6 bases for J; bases not matched to a gene: 5. This CDR3 is CASSFQAGVDTQYF. For the CDR3, the DNA is TGTGCCAGCAGCTTTCAAGCGGGAGTGGATACGCAGTATTTT.

The V and J genes are TRBV19 and TRBJ2-2; 11 nucleotides agree with TRBD2. CDR3 size: 16 residues. Germline V gene sequence: CDR1 LNHDA, CDR2 SQIVND (reference sequence). The junction had 4 bases not matched to a gene; V was cut back by 2 bases and J by 5 bases. In DNA form, the CDR3 reads TGTGCCAGTAGTATACTAGCGGGAGGTGGTACCGGGGAGCTGTTTTTT. As protein: CASSILAGGGTGELFF.

V and J are TRBV28 and TRBJ1-2, with 8 bases aligning to TRBD1. Germline V lookup: CDR1 MDHEN, CDR2 SYDVKM. The V and J ends lost 4 bases and 5 bases, in that order; junction bases with no gene match: 15. CDR3 length equals 17 residues. The CDR3 DNA reads TGTGCCAGCAGTTCGGGCGGATTCGCAGGGGGCGGTTATGGCTACACCTTC. This encodes CASSSGGFAGGGYGYTF.

The V call is TRBV9, the J call TRBJ2-7; tentative D call: TRBD2 (6 bases). With 0 bases removed from V and 3 bases from J, the gap between germline ends came to 13 bases. The CDR3 extends over 15 amino acids. CDR1 is SGDLS, CDR2 YYNGEE, per germline. Here the CDR3 DNA reads TGTGCCAGCAGCGTAGATGGGAGGAGTGGCTACGAGCAGTACTTC. It specifies CASSVDGRSGYEQYF.

The chain couples TRBV25-1 to TRBJ2-3, with D possibly TRBD2 on 6 matching bases. Trimming removed 1 base from V and 2 bases from J, with 13 bases in between. This CDR3 has 16 residues. CDR1 and CDR2 from the germline V gene are MGHDK and SYGVNS. The CDR3 spells CASSELEGSSTDTQYF. The CDR3 nucleotides are TGTGCCAGCAGTGAATTGGAGGGTTCCTCCACAGATACGCAGTATTTT.

J is TRBJ2-5 and V is TRBV25-1; D remains unclear. Germline V gene data show CDR1 as MGHDK and CDR2 as SYGVNS. This CDR3 is built from 14 residues. Between the trimmed V and J ends, which lost 5 bases and 3 bases, there was a span of 13 bases. The CDR3 here is CASSKTPWEETQYF. The CDR3, as DNA: TGTGCCAGCAGTAAGACTCCTTGGGAAGAGACCCAGTACTTC.

The chain has TRBV9 and TRBJ2-1; TRBD2 might be the D (6 bases). Per germline, CDR1 SGDLS and CDR2 YYNGEE. Trimming stripped 0 bases from V and 3 bases from J, with 13 bases between. There are 16 residues in the CDR3. CDR3 protein: CASSVGALGGYNEQFF. Written as DNA, the CDR3 is TGTGCCAGCAGCGTAGGAGCGCTGGGGGGCTACAATGAGCAGTTCTTC.

The chain carries TRBV30 and TRBJ1-1; TRBD1 is a possible D gene (5 bases). Germline CDR1 and CDR2: GTSNPN and SVGIG (reference sequence). The CDR3 is 11 residues long. V was clipped by 8 bases and J by 3 bases, with 10 bases between them. This chain's CDR3 is CAGGGYTEAFF. Written as DNA, the CDR3 is TGTGCCGGGGGGGGGTACACTGAAGCTTTCTTT.

CDR3 in amino acids: CSAVGGTEAFF. CDR3 sequence (DNA): TGCAGCGCTGTTGGGGGCACTGAAGCTTTCTTT. The gene calls are TRBV29-1 and TRBJ1-1, with D perhaps matching TRBD1 (5 bases). Germline assignment: CDR1 SQVTM and CDR2 ANQGSEA. V lost 7 bases, J lost 4 bases, and 10 bases lay in between. The CDR3 sequence is 11 residues long.

The V gene is TRBV13, the J gene TRBJ2-2; maybe TRBD2 (8 bases). Germline V gene sequence: CDR1 PRHDT, CDR2 FYEKMQ (reference sequence). The CDR3 is 17 amino acids. With 5 bases removed from V and 3 bases from J, the gap between germline ends came to 19 bases. The CDR3 protein is CASSLTGAGGYTGELFF. The CDR3 DNA is TGTGCCAGCAGCCTCACAGGGGCGGGGGGTTACACCGGGGAGCTGTTTTTT.